Listed below are T cell receptor beta chains from one sample, sequenced in a study of T-cell memory formation after mild COVID-19. From the 5' RACE reads, TCRdb called clonotypes with MiXCR, one entry per CDR3 protein. The sample contains about 560,000 distinct CDR3 sequences, 20% to 25% of which appear only once. The sample was PBMCs or a T cell subset sorted from them (not recorded which). The source is an adult woman who had mild COVID-19 (a few samples of this study predate the infection). Cell type and time point are not known. Both conserved end residues are part of each CDR3. The D gene is left open where the match is weak. Clone sizes are given selectively: once, few, many, or a class where the clone is expanded.

>TRBJ2-6|few|TRBV14|19|TRBD2
TGTGCCAGCAGCCAAGAGTGGCCTAGCGGGAGCTCTGGGGCCAACGTCCTGACTTTC
CASSQEWPSGSSGANVLTF
>TRBJ2-7|.|TRBV5-1|14|.
TGCGCCAGCACCGGCGGAAGGAGCTCCTACGAGCAGTACTTC
CASTGGRSSYEQYF
>TRBJ2-5|few|TRBV7-6|12|.
TGTGCCAGCAGCCCGAGGTCGGAGACCCAGTACTTC
CASSPRSETQYF
>TRBJ1-1|.|TRBV9|15|TRBD1
TGTGCCAGCAGCGTGGAAGGGACAGGGTATACTGAAGCTTTCTTT
CASSVEGTGYTEAFF
>TRBJ1-2|.|TRBV27|15|TRBD1
TGTGCCAGCAGTATCGGACAGGGGTTGGGCTATGGCTACACCTTC
CASSIGQGLGYGYTF
>TRBJ2-1|few|TRBV12-3/TRBV12-4|16|TRBD2
TGTGCCAGCACCACCCCTGGGCGGGGGTTAAACAATGAGCAGTTCTTC
CASTTPGRGLNNEQFF
>TRBJ2-7|few|TRBV20-1|13|.
TGCAGTGCTCCTCGGGACTCTCTTTACGAGCAGTACTTC
CSAPRDSLYEQYF
>TRBJ2-5|many|TRBV7-9|15|TRBD2
TGTGCCAGCAGCCGTGGACTAGCGGGTGGAGAGACCCAGTACTTC
CASSRGLAGGETQYF
>TRBJ2-4|.|TRBV12-3/TRBV12-4|13|TRBD2
TGTGCCAGCAGTTTGGCTAGCGGGGGCATTCAGTACTTC
CASSLASGGIQYF
>TRBJ1-1|.|TRBV5-6|15|.
TGTGCCAGCAGCCCGTGGAACAGAAGAGACACTGAAGCTTTCTTT
CASSPWNRRDTEAFF